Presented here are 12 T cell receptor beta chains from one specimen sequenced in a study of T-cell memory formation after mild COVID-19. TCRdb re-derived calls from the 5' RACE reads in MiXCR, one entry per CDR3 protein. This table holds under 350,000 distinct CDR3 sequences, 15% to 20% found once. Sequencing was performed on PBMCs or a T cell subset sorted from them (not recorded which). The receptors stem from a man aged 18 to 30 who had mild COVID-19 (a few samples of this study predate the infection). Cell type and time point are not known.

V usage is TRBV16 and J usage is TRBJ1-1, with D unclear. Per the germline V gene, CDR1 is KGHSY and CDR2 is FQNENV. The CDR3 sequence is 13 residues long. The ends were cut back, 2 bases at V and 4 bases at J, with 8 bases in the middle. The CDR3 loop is CASSQGISTEAFF. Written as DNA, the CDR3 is TGTGCCAGCAGCCAAGGGATCAGCACTGAAGCTTTCTTT.

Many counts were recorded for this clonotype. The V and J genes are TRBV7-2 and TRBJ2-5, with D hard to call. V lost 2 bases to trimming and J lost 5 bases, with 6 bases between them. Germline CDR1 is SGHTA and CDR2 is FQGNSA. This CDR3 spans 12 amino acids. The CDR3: CASSLRSETQYF. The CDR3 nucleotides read TGTGCCAGCAGCTTACGCTCGGAGACCCAGTACTTC.

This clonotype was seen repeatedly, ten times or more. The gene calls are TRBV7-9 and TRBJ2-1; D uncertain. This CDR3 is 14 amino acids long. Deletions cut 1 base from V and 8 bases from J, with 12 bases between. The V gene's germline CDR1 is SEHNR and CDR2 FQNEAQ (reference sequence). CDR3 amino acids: CASSLEPYQYEQFF. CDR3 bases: TGTGCCAGCAGCTTAGAACCCTATCAGTATGAGCAGTTCTTC. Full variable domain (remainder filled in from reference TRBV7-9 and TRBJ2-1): DTGVSQNPRHKITKRGQNVTFRCDPISEHNRLYWYRQTLGQGPEFLTYFQNEAQLEKSRLLSDRFSAERPKGSFSTLEIQRTEQGDSAMYLCASSLEPYQYEQFFGPGTRLTVL.

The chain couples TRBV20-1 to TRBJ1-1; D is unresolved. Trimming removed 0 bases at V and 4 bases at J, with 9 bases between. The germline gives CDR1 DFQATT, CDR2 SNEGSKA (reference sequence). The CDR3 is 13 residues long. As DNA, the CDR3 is TGCAGTGCTAGAGATATGAGGGCCACTGAAGCTTTCTTT. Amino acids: CSARDMRATEAFF.

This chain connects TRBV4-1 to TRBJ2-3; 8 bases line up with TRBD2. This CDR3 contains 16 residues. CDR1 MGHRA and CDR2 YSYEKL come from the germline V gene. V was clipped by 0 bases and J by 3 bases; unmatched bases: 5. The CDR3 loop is CASSQDRGGLTDTQYF. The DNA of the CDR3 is TGCGCCAGCAGCCAAGATCGGGGGGGCTTGACAGATACGCAGTATTTT.

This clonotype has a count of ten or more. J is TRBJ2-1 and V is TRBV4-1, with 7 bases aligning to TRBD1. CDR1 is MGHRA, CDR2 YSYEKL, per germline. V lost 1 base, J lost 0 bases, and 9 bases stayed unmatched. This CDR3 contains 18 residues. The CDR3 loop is CASSQGQGEWDSYNEQFF. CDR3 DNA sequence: TGCGCCAGCAGCCAAGGACAGGGCGAATGGGACTCCTACAATGAGCAGTTCTTC.

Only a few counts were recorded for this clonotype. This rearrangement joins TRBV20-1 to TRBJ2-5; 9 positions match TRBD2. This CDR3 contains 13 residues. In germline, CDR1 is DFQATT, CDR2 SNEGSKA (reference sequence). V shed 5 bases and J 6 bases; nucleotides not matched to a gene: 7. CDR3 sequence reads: CSAPRGGLKTQYF. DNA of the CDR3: TGCAGTGCTCCGCGGGGGGGCCTGAAGACCCAGTACTTC.

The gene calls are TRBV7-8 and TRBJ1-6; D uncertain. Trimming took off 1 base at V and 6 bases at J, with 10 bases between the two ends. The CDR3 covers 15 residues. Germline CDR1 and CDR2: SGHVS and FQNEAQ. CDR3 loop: CASSLGGEVNSPLHF. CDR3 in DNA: TGTGCCAGCAGCTTAGGGGGAGAGGTTAATTCACCCCTCCACTTT.

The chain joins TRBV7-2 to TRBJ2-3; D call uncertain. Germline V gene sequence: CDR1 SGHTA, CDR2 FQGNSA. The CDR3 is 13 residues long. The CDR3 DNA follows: TGTGCTTCCGGCAAACAAAGCACAGATACGCAGTATTTT. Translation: CASGKQSTDTQYF. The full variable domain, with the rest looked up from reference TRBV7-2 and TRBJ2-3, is GAGVSQSPSNKVTEKGKDVELRCDPISGHTALYWYRQSLGQGLEFLIYFQGNSAPDKSGLPSDRFSAERTGGSVSTLTIQRTQQEDSAVYLCASGKQSTDTQYFGPGTRLTVL.

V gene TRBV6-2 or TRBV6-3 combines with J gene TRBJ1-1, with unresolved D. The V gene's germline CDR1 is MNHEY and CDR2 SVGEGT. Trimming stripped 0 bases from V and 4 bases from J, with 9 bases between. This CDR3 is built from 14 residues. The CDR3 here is CASSYSIGITEAFF. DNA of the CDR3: TGTGCCAGCAGTTACTCGATTGGGATCACTGAAGCTTTCTTT.

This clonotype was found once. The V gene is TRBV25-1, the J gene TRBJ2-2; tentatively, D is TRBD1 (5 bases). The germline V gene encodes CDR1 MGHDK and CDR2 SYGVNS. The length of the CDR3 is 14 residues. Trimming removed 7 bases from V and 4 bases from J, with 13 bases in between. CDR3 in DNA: TGTGCCAGCATGGCCCAGGGTGTCACCGGGGAGCTGTTTTTT. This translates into CASMAQGVTGELFF.

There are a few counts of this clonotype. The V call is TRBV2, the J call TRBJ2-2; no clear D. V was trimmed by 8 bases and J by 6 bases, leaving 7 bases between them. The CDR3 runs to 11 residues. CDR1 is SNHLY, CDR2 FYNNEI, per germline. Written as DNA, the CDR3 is TGTGCCAGCCGCGACCCCGGGGAGCTGTTTTTT. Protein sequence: CASRDPGELFF.